These 31 T cell receptor beta chains were all obtained from the same sample, sequenced in a study of response to subunit inactivated influenza vaccine. One entry per CDR3 protein, called by TCRdb with MiXCR from the RT-PCR reads. The sample contains under 850,000 distinct CDR3 sequences, approximately 17% of which appear only once. The sample here was PBMCs from blood, taken 4 to 6 days after vaccination. These receptors were obtained from a man aged 50 to 59 who received an inactivated influenza vaccine.

This clonotype was recorded once. This chain links TRBV6-5 with TRBJ2-1, with D possibly matching TRBD1 (6 bases). The CDR3 covers 12 residues. Looked up from germline, CDR1 is MNHEY and CDR2 is SVGAGI. V dropped 4 bases and J dropped 11 bases, with 12 bases sitting between them. The CDR3 DNA follows: TGTGCCAGCAGTTCCAACAGGGTTAAGCAGTTCTTC. This sequence encodes CASSSNRVKQFF.

This clonotype was detected only a few times. The gene calls are TRBV20-1 and TRBJ1-2; D gene ambiguous. With 4 bases removed from V and 7 bases from J, the gap between germline ends came to 13 bases. The CDR3 runs to 12 residues. Germline V gene lookup returns CDR1 DFQATT and CDR2 SNEGSKA (reference sequence). The CDR3 bases are TGCAGTGCTACCAGGAGGGTGGGTGGCTACACCTTC. As protein: CSATRRVGGYTF.

In this sample, this clonotype turned up once. The chain recombines TRBV24-1 with TRBJ2-3; 7 nucleotides match TRBD2. CDR1 KGHDR and CDR2 SFDVKD come from the germline V gene. Trimming removed 0 bases from V and 4 bases from J; junction bases left unmatched: 6. There are 16 residues in the CDR3. CDR3 DNA sequence: TGTGCCACCAGTGATTTGCGGGGAGGGAGTGCAGATACGCAGTATTTT. Translated, it gives CATSDLRGGSADTQYF.

The chain is built from TRBV4-3 and TRBJ2-2; no clear D. V was shortened by 0 bases and J by 4 bases, with 18 bases between the two germline ends. The CDR3 is 18 residues long. Germline values: CDR1 LGHNA, CDR2 YSLEER. The CDR3 DNA sequence: TGCGCCAGCAGCCAAGAAGGTTCAGTACGCGTGGGCACCGGGGAGCTGTTTTTT. Translation: CASSQEGSVRVGTGELFF.

This clonotype was recorded at least ten times. The chain links TRBV29-1 to TRBJ2-1, with D tentatively TRBD1 (6 bases). CDR1 and CDR2 (germline): SQVTM, ANQGSEA. CDR3 length equals 13 residues. The V and J ends lost 6 bases and 0 bases respectively, with 9 bases between them. Here the CDR3 DNA reads TGCAGCGTCCCGGGACACTCCTACAATGAGCAGTTCTTC. Translated: CSVPGHSYNEQFF.

The chain uses TRBV5-1 and TRBJ2-6, with 8 nucleotides matching TRBD2. The CDR3 has 16 amino acids. The V gene end was trimmed by 3 bases and the J gene end by 0 bases; junction bases not matched to a gene: 2. Germline V gene sequence: CDR1 SGHRS, CDR2 YFSETQ. This CDR3 is CASSSGGSSGANVLTF. The CDR3 DNA sequence: TGCGCCAGCAGCTCGGGAGGGAGCTCTGGGGCCAACGTCCTGACTTTC.

This clonotype was counted at least ten times. The chain links TRBV6-5 to TRBJ2-7; a weak D match, TRBD1 (6 bases). Between the trimmed V and J ends, which lost 2 bases and 6 bases, there was a span of 11 bases. The CDR3 sequence is 13 residues long. CDR1 MNHEY and CDR2 SVGAGI come from the germline V gene. The CDR3 DNA follows: TGTGCCAGCAGTTACCGGAGAGGGGGCGAGCAGTACTTC. The encoded protein is CASSYRRGGEQYF.

The chain carries TRBV7-9 and TRBJ2-7; D might be TRBD1 (5 bases). V lost 5 bases to trimming and J lost 6 bases, with 11 bases between them. The CDR3 has 12 amino acids. Germline CDR1 and CDR2: SEHNR and FQNEAQ (reference sequence). CDR3 residues: CASSQSGAEQYF. The DNA of the CDR3 is TGTGCCAGCAGCCAAAGTGGGGCCGAGCAGTACTTC.

The rearrangement links TRBV5-5 to TRBJ1-2; perhaps TRBD1 as D (6 bases). The CDR3 is made up of 12 amino acids. Germline V gene sequence: CDR1 SGHKS, CDR2 YYEKEE (reference sequence). Trimming left V 4 bases short and J 5 bases short, with 9 bases between. Here the CDR3 DNA reads TGTGCCAGCAGCGTGGACAGATATGGCTACACCTTC. It encodes CASSVDRYGYTF.

J is TRBJ1-5 and V is TRBV20-1; D gene uncertain. This CDR3 has 16 amino acids. The V gene lost 0 bases and the J gene lost 0 bases, with 12 bases spanning the gap. CDR1 DFQATT and CDR2 SNEGSKA come from the germline V gene (reference sequence). CDR3 amino acids: CSARDWSDYSNQPQHF. For the CDR3, the DNA is TGCAGTGCTAGAGATTGGTCAGATTATAGCAATCAGCCCCAGCATTTT.

The J gene is TRBJ2-5, the V gene TRBV20-1; 9 nucleotides align to TRBD2. The J segment lost 3 bases and the V segment lost 3 bases, leaving 8 bases of the junction unmatched. Germline CDR1 is DFQATT and CDR2 is SNEGSKA (reference sequence). The CDR3 is 15 amino acids. The DNA of the CDR3 is TGCAGTGCTAGGATACCTCGACTAGCGGAAGAGACCCAGTACTTC. This codes for CSARIPRLAEETQYF.

This clonotype was detected ten times or more. The rearrangement links TRBV6-2 or TRBV6-3 to TRBJ1-5; weak D call: TRBD1 (6 bases). V lost 6 bases, J lost 7 bases, and 16 bases lay in between. The CDR3 contains 14 residues. Germline V lookup: CDR1 MNHEY, CDR2 SVGEGT. The CDR3 spells CASRPGTPAQPQHF. In nucleotides, the CDR3 is TGTGCCAGCAGACCCGGGACACCGGCCCAGCCCCAGCATTTT.

The V and J genes are TRBV28 and TRBJ2-7; D is perhaps TRBD2 (6 bases). Germline CDR1 MDHEN, CDR2 SYDVKM. Trimming stripped 6 bases from V and 2 bases from J, with 17 bases between. This CDR3 has 15 amino acids. The CDR3 DNA follows: TGTGCCAGCAGCCGGGGGAGAACCCCTCCCTACGAGCAGTACTTC. It encodes CASSRGRTPPYEQYF.

The chain is built from TRBV20-1 and TRBJ2-7; 10 bases fit TRBD2. CDR3 length: 15 amino acids. Trimming took 5 bases from V and 1 from J; bases not matched to a gene: 8. Germline V gives CDR1 DFQATT, CDR2 SNEGSKA (reference sequence). The DNA for the CDR3 is TGCAGTGCTCCTAAGACTAGCGGGTTATCCTACGAGCAGTACTTC. Translated: CSAPKTSGLSYEQYF.

In this sample, this clonotype turned up a few times. V gene TRBV6-5 combines with J gene TRBJ1-4; D is ambiguous. The CDR3 length is 13 residues. Germline V gene data show CDR1 as MNHEY and CDR2 as SVGAGI. Trimming pared 0 bases from V and 7 bases from J, leaving 6 bases between. CDR3 coding DNA: TGTGCCAGCAGTTACTCGAGAGGTGAAAAACTGTTTTTT. This encodes CASSYSRGEKLFF.

This clonotype was found once. The V and J genes are TRBV27 and TRBJ2-7, with TRBD1 as a possible D gene (5 bases). CDR1 and CDR2 from the germline V gene are MNHEY and SMNVEV (reference sequence). This CDR3 contains 12 residues. V was clipped by 8 bases and J by 1 base, with 9 bases between them. This CDR3 is CASGASSYEQYF. The CDR3 nucleotides are TGTGCCAGCGGGGCCTCGTCCTACGAGCAGTACTTC.

This chain joins TRBV14 and TRBJ2-7; TRBD1 matches 10 bases. This CDR3 region has 15 residues. CDR1 SGHDN and CDR2 FVKESK come from the germline V gene. Trimming cost V 3 bases and J 5 bases; bases outside gene matches: 7. As DNA, the CDR3 is TGTGCCAGCAGCCACCGGACAGGGGGTTTGGACGAGCAGTACTTC. Amino acid sequence: CASSHRTGGLDEQYF.

This clonotype was seen many times. The CDR3 DNA reads as TGTGCCAGCAGCTTTTCTAGGCTCGAGCAGTACTTC. This gives the protein CASSFSRLEQYF. The chain recombines TRBV7-9 with TRBJ2-7; D is uncertain. The CDR3 is 12 residues long. V shed 3 bases and J shed 6 bases, with 9 bases lying between them. Germline V gene data show CDR1 as SEHNR and CDR2 as FQNEAQ (reference sequence).

The chain uses TRBV9 and TRBJ2-3; D uncertain. Trimming removed 0 bases from V and 6 bases from J, with 20 bases in between. This CDR3 comprises 17 residues. Germline V gene data show CDR1 as SGDLS and CDR2 as YYNGEE. The DNA for the CDR3 is TGTGCCAGCAGCGTAGATCTGAGACACCGAACCACGGATACGCAGTATTTT. Protein: CASSVDLRHRTTDTQYF. The entire variable domain, with the rest obtained from reference TRBV9 and TRBJ2-3, is as follows: DSGVTQTPKHLITATGQRVTLRCSPRSGDLSVYWYQQSLDQGLQFLIQYYNGEERAKGNILERFSAQQFPDLHSELNLSSLELGDSALYFCASSVDLRHRTTDTQYFGPGTRLTVL.

This clonotype came up a few times. CDR3 sequence: CAISARGAGNTEAFF. The CDR3, as DNA: TGTGCCATCAGTGCACGGGGGGCAGGGAACACTGAAGCTTTCTTT. The chain recombines TRBV10-3 with TRBJ1-1; possible D gene TRBD1, 6 bases. This CDR3 spans 15 amino acids. CDR1 and CDR2 (germline): ENHRY, SYGVKD. Trimming pared 4 bases from V and 1 base from J, leaving 13 bases between.

Many counts were recorded for this clonotype. The chain recombines TRBV5-1 with TRBJ2-5; D perhaps matches TRBD2 (6 bases). This CDR3 is 13 amino acids long. Trimming took off 1 base at V and 5 bases at J, with 9 bases between the two ends. Germline V gene sequence: CDR1 SGHRS, CDR2 YFSETQ. CDR3 protein: CASSLSSGETQYF. The CDR3, as DNA: TGCGCCAGCAGCTTGAGTAGCGGCGAGACCCAGTACTTC.

This clonotype came up a few times. The chain joins TRBV29-1 to TRBJ1-5; perhaps TRBD1 as D (5 bases). Trimming took off 6 bases at V and 5 bases at J, with 17 bases between the two ends. This CDR3 spans 14 amino acids. CDR1 and CDR2 (germline): SQVTM, ANQGSEA. CDR3 DNA sequence: TGCAGCGTGAAGGGACTTAACGGGGATCAGCCCCAGCATTTT. This sequence encodes CSVKGLNGDQPQHF.

This clonotype came up a few times. The V gene is TRBV7-2, the J gene TRBJ2-7; D possibly corresponds to TRBD2 (6 bases). The CDR3 sequence is 14 residues long. Trimming cost V 1 base and J 6 bases, with 13 bases left between them. Germline loops: CDR1 SGHTA, CDR2 FQGNSA. The CDR3 DNA reads as TGTGCCAGCAGCTTAGTTTTGCGGGAACCCGAGCAGTACTTC. It specifies CASSLVLREPEQYF. The full variable domain, with the rest looked up from reference TRBV7-2 and TRBJ2-7, is GAGVSQSPSNKVTEKGKDVELRCDPISGHTALYWYRQSLGQGLEFLIYFQGNSAPDKSGLPSDRFSAERTGGSVSTLTIQRTQQEDSAVYLCASSLVLREPEQYFGPGTRLTVT.

This clonotype was counted a few times. The chain uses TRBV5-1 and TRBJ2-2; perhaps TRBD2 as D (5 bases). Trimming removed 5 bases at V and 3 bases at J, with 17 bases between. Germline V CDR1 and CDR2: SGHRS, YFSETQ. There are 16 residues in the CDR3. CDR3 loop: CASRFEVAFDTGELFF. Here the CDR3 DNA reads TGCGCCAGCAGGTTCGAGGTAGCGTTCGACACCGGGGAGCTGTTTTTT.

This clonotype came up a few times. This chain connects TRBV4-2 to TRBJ2-1; 7 positions match TRBD2. V dropped 1 base and J dropped 9; count of bases not matched to a gene: 9. The CDR3 covers 15 residues. CDR1 and CDR2 (germline): LGHNA, YNFKEQ. The CDR3 sequence is CASSQVEGGPGEQFF. CDR3 in DNA: TGTGCCAGCAGCCAAGTGGAGGGAGGGCCGGGTGAGCAGTTCTTC.

The chain couples TRBV9 to TRBJ1-2, with unresolved D. The CDR3 extends over 14 amino acids. Per germline, CDR1 SGDLS and CDR2 YYNGEE. V was clipped by 3 bases and J by 2 bases, with 11 bases between them. CDR3 nucleotides: TGTGCCAGCAGCGCCTCGGGATCGAACTATGGCTACACCTTC. It codes for CASSASGSNYGYTF.

This chain links TRBV7-9 with TRBJ2-3, with D perhaps matching TRBD1 or TRBD2 (5 bases each). V lost 5 bases to trimming and J lost 2 bases, with 14 bases between them. Germline V lookup: CDR1 SEHNR, CDR2 FQNEAQ (reference sequence). This CDR3 has 15 amino acids. The CDR3 DNA follows: TGTGCCAGCAGCATGACAGCGGAGATCACAGATACGCAGTATTTT. Protein sequence: CASSMTAEITDTQYF.

V usage is TRBV12-3 or TRBV12-4 and J usage is TRBJ2-1, with D possibly being TRBD2 (6 bases). Trimming cost V 6 bases and J 5 bases, with 20 bases left between them. This CDR3 contains 16 residues. The CDR3 protein is CASSPLTSILHNEQFF. As DNA, the CDR3 is TGTGCCAGCAGCCCCCTTACTAGCATACTACACAATGAGCAGTTCTTC.

The genes are TRBV7-2 and TRBJ1-6, with D possibly TRBD1 on 5 matching bases. The length of the CDR3 is 14 residues. V was cut by 4 bases and J by 7 bases, with 11 bases left in between. Looked up from germline, CDR1 is SGHTA and CDR2 is FQGNSA. DNA of the CDR3: TGTGCCAGCAGCTGGGGGGGGAACAATTCACCCCTCCACTTT. Protein sequence: CASSWGGNNSPLHF.

CDR3 protein: CSAREYGALVYSPLHF. The CDR3 DNA sequence: TGCAGTGCTAGAGAGTATGGGGCTTTAGTGTATTCACCCCTCCACTTT. The rearrangement joins TRBV20-1 to TRBJ1-6; D might be TRBD1 (5 bases). V gave up 0 bases and J gave up 8 bases, with 17 bases separating them. Germline assignment: CDR1 DFQATT and CDR2 SNEGSKA (reference sequence). The CDR3 length is 16 residues.

This chain uses TRBV3-1 with TRBJ1-1; tentative D call: TRBD1 (5 bases). The V gene lost 0 bases and the J gene lost 7 bases, with 9 bases spanning the gap. The length of the CDR3 is 13 residues. Germline CDR1 reads LGHDT; CDR2 reads YNNKEL (reference sequence). CDR3 sequence reads: CASSQDYRGEAFF. The CDR3 DNA reads as TGTGCCAGCAGCCAAGATTATAGGGGTGAAGCTTTCTTT.